One TCR beta chain is described in this entry. Its specificity is unknown. Template material for TCR beta VDJ and CDR3 profiling consisted of genomic DNA. TCRdb fed the reads into MiXCR, producing one record per CDR3 protein. Of around 250,000 distinct CDR3 sequences in the sample, roughly 80% were seen once. This sample was taken from a study of CD8+CD57+ T cells in acquired aplastic anemia. On the study more broadly: DNA recovered from sorted CD4+ and CD8+ cells had a mean of about 3.5 ug.

Whole-study results and caveats: The number of CD8+ CDR3 sequences shared by patients and controls was about 30.

Patients selected for sequencing had displayed CD8+CD57+ cell expansion by flow cytometry. Acquired aplastic anemia of severe grade affected all patients. Trimming cost V 4 bases and J 5 bases, with 8 bases left between them. This CDR3 contains 13 residues. Germline CDR1 and CDR2: KGHDR and SFDVKD. This receptor was identified in a human donor with aplastic anemia. Sequenced material: sorted CD4+, CD8+, or CD8+CD57+ T cells (not recorded which) from PBMCs. V usage is TRBV24-1 and J usage is TRBJ1-5; TRBD1 is a possible D gene (5 bases). The CDR3 DNA sequence: TGTGCCACCAGTGAGGCAGGGTATCAGCCCCAGCATTTT. It encodes CATSEAGYQPQHF.